This T cell receptor (beta chain) stems from a study of T cells in women clearing cervical HPV infection. In the study overall: Case blood drawn at lesion detection; control blood after infection cleared. Overall study results and limits: Controls had more TRBV6-7 (about 0.16%) than cases (approximately 0.11%).

Germline V gives CDR1 SGHDT, CDR2 YYEEEE. The CDR3 length is 15 residues. Repertoires were generated with immunoSEQ multiplex PCR, while TCRdb's copy carries only in-frame clones and drops some. This sample's clone table lists 25,000 to 30,000 clones. All participants had a single incident cervical HPV16 infection, and prevalent HPV16 infections were excluded. Concerning this clone: Its antigen is unknown. The read gets to within 3 residues of the CDR3 end, and the germline J gene fills in the rest.

This sequence originates from a woman between 18 and 70 years old with a cervical HPV16 infection that either progressed to CIN3+ or cleared (not recorded which). The source material was blood buffy coat. The V gene is TRBV5-6, the J gene TRBJ1-4, with D possibly TRBD1 on 6 matching bases. The part of the CDR3 DNA that was read is TGTGCCAGCAGCCGTGGGGACACGAGGAATTCACCA. It yields the protein CASSRGDTRNSP. The whole CDR3 protein reads CASSRGDTRNSPLFF.